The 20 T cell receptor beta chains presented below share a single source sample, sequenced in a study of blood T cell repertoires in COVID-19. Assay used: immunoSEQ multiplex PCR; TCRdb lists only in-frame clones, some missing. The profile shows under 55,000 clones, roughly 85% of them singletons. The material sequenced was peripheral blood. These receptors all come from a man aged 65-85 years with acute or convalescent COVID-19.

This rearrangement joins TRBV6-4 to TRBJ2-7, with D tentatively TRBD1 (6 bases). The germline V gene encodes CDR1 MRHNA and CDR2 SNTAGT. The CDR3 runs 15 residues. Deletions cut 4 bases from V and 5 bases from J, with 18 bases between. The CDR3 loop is CASSATGNPLDEQYF. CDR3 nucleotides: TGTGCCAGCAGTGCGACAGGAAACCCTCTTGACGAGCAGTACTTC.

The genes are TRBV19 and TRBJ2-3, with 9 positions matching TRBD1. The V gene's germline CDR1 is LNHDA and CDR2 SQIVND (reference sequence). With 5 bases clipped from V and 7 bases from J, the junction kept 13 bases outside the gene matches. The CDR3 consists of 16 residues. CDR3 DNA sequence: TGTGCCAGTAGTGGTCCGGGACAGGGTGTTTTAAATACGCAGTATTTT. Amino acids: CASSGPGQGVLNTQYF.

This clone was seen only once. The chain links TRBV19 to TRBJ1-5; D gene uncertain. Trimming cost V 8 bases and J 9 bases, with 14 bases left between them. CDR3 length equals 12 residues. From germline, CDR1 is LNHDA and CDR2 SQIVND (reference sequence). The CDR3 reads CASSPYRVPQHF. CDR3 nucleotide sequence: TGTGCCAGTTCCCCGTACAGAGTGCCCCAGCATTTT.

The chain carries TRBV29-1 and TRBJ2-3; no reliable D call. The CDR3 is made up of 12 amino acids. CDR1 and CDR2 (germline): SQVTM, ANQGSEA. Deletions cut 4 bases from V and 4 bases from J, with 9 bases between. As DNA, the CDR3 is TGCAGCGTTGGGCCTCAAGCAGATACGCAGTATTTT. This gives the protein CSVGPQADTQYF.

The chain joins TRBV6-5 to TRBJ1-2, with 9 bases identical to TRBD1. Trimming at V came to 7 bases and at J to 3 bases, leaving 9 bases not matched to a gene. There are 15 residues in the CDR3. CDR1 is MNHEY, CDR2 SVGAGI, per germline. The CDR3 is CASTSRWTGDYGYTF. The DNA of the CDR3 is TGTGCCAGCACCTCTAGGTGGACAGGGGACTATGGCTACACCTTC.

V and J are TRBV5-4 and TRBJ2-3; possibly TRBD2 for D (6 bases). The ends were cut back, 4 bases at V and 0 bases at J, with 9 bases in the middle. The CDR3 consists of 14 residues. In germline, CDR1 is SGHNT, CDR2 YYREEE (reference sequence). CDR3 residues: CASSAGPSTDTQYF. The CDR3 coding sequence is TGTGCCAGCAGCGCGGGACCGAGCACAGATACGCAGTATTTT.

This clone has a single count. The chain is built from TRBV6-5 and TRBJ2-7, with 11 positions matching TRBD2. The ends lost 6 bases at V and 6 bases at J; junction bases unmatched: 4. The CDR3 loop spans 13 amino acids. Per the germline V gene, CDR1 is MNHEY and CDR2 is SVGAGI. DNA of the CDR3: TGTGCCAGCAGACTAGCGGGAGTAGCCGAGCAGTACTTC. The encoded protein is CASRLAGVAEQYF.

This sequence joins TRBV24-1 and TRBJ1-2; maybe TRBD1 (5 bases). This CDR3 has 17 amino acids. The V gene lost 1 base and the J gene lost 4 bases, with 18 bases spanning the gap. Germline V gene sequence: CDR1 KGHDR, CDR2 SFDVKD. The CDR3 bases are TGTGCCACCAGTGATTTTGGGGGACTCACCCCCTTCTATGGCTACACCTTC. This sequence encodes CATSDFGGLTPFYGYTF.

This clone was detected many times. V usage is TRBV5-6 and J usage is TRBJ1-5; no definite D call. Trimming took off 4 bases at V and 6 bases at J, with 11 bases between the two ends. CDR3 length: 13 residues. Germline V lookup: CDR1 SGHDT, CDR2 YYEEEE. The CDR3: CASSPAGVQPQHF. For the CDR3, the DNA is TGTGCCAGCAGCCCGGCCGGGGTTCAGCCCCAGCATTTT.

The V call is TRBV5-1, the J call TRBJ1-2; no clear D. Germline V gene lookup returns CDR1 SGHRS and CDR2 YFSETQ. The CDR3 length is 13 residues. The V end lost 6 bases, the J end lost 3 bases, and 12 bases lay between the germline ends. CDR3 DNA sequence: TGCGCCAGCAAATACATCTCTGACTATGGCTACACCTTC. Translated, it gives CASKYISDYGYTF. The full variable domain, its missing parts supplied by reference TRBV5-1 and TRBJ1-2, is KAGVTQTPRYLIKTRGQQVTLSCSPISGHRSVSWYQQTPGQGLQFLFEYFSETQRNKGNFPGRFSGRQFSNSRSEMNVSTLELGDSALYLCASKYISDYGYTFGSGTRLTVV.

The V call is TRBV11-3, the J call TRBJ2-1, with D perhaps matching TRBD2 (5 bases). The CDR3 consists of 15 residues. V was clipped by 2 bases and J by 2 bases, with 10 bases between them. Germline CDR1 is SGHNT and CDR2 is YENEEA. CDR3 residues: CASSLRGMAYNEQFF. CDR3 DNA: TGTGCCAGCAGCTTACGAGGGATGGCCTACAATGAGCAGTTCTTC.

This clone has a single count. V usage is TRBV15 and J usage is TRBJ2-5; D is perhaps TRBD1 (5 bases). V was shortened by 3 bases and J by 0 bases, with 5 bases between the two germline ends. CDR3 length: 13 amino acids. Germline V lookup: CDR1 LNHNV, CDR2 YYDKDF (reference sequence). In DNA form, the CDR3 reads TGTGCCACCAGCAGGGACAACCAAGAGACCCAGTACTTC. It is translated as CATSRDNQETQYF. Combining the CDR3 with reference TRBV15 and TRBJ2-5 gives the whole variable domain DAMVIQNPRYQVTQFGKPVTLSCSQTLNHNVMYWYQQKSSQAPKLLFHYYDKDFNNEADTPDNFQSRRPNTSFCFLDIRSPGLGDTAMYLCATSRDNQETQYFGPGTRLLVL.

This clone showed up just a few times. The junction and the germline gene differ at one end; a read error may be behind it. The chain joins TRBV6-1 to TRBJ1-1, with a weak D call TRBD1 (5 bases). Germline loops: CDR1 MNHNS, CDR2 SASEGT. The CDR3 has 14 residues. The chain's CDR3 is CASSEGLGTARGIF. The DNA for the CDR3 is TGTGCCAGCAGTGAAGGCTTGGGGACTGCTAGGGGTATTTTT.

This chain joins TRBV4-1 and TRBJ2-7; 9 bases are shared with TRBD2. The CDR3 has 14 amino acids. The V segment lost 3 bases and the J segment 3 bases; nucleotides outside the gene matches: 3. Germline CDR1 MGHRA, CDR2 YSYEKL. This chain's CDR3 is CASSQAGGFYEQYF. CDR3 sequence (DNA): TGCGCCAGCAGCCAGGCGGGAGGGTTCTACGAGCAGTACTTC.

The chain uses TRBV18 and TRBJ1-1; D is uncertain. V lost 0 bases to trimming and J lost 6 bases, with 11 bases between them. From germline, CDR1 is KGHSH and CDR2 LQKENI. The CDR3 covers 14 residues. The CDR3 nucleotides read TGTGCCAGCTCACCACCGATTCACGGGGCTGAAGCTTTCTTT. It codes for CASSPPIHGAEAFF.

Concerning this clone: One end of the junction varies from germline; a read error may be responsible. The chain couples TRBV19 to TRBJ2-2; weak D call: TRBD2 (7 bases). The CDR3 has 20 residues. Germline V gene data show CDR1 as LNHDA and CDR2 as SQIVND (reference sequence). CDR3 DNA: TGTGCCAGTAGTATAGAAGACCCCGGGGGGCGGGAAGGCGAACACCGGGGAGCTGTTTTT. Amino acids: CASSIEDPGGREGEHRGAVF.

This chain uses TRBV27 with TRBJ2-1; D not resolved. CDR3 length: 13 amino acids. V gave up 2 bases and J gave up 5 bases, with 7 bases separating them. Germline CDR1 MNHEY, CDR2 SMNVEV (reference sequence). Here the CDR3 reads CASSLNRDNEQFF. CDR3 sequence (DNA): TGTGCCAGCAGTTTAAACAGAGACAATGAGCAGTTCTTC.

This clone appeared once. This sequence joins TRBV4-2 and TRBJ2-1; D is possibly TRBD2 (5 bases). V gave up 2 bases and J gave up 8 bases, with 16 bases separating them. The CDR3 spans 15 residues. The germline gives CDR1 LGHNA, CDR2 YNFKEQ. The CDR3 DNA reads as TGTGCCAGCAGCCAAACACGCGGGTCGTTCTATGAGCAGTTCTTC. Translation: CASSQTRGSFYEQFF.

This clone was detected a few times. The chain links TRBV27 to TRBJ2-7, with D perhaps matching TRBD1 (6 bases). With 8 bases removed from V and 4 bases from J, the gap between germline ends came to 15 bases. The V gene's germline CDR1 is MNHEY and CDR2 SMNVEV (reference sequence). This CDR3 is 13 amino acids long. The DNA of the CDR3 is TGTGCCAGCCAGGGGACCGATGAATACGAGCAGTACTTC. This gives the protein CASQGTDEYEQYF.

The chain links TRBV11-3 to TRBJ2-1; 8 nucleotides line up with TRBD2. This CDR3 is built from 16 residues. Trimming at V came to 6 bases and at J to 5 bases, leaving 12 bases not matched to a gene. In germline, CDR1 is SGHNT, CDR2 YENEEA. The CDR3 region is CASSPGGTRIDNEQFF. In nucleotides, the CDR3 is TGTGCCAGCAGTCCCGGCGGGACTAGGATAGACAATGAGCAGTTCTTC.